This TCR beta chain was sequenced in a study of T cell responses to AZD1222 COVID-19 vaccine. Profiling relied on immunoSEQ multiplex PCR, and the TCRdb table lists in-frame clones only, not all of them. The table shows some 100,000 clones, with roughly 86% occurring only once. There are 15 residues in the CDR3. Trimming pared 2 bases from V and 2 bases from J, leaving 11 bases between. Germline V gives CDR1 SGHRS, CDR2 YFSETQ. This receptor was obtained from an adult who received the AZD1222 COVID-19 vaccine. This specimen was peripheral blood, taken 28 days after the second AZD1222 dose. The chain combines TRBV5-1 with TRBJ2-1; D call uncertain. CDR3 DNA sequence: TGCGCCAGCAGCTTTGGGTTTCAGCCCTACAATGAGCAGTTCTTC. It codes for CASSFGFQPYNEQFF.